This T cell receptor (beta chain) is from a study of shared clonotypes between healthy human individuals. Overall study findings and caveats: Shared across a handful of donors were around 5% of the naive CD4 clonotypes. A limitation of the genetic and exposure-history diversity represented arose from few donors.

Points on this clone: The antigen remains undetermined.

Replicate PCRs from sorted subsets contained roughly 200 ng DNA, which is tens of thousands of T cell genomes. Libraries were prepared by immunoSEQ multiplex PCR; TCRdb keeps only in-frame clonotypes and omits some of them. The data contain millions of clones, around nine tenths of them seen just once; the ten biggest clones take up around 0.14%. The CD4+ fraction was divided into a CD45RA+ naive subset and a CD45RA-negative memory subset. The TCR was taken from a man between 18 and 35 years old in good health. The sample comprised naive CD4+ T cells sorted from blood. The sample's subset: CD45RA+ positively selected.

As DNA, the CDR3 is TGTGCCAAAACCCACCGCAATCACTACGAGCAGTACTTC. Its translation: CAKTHRNHYEQYF. The genes are TRBV7-9 and TRBJ2-7; no clear D gene. CDR3 length equals 13 residues. Trimming stripped 10 bases from V and 3 bases from J, with 16 bases between. The germline CDR1 and CDR2 sequences are SEHNR and FQNEAQ (reference sequence).